In this sample, the clone carrying this T cell receptor (beta chain) is medium-sized. This sample was taken from a study of molecular identifiers for immune sequencing clone quantification. Study at large: Four of five RNA aliquots from approximately 20,000 or 100,000 naive CD8 T cells were sequenced.

TCRdb recomputed calls from the PCR reads with MiXCR, one row per CDR3 protein. The repertoire has 8,500 to 11,000 distinct CDR3 sequences, around 20% of them found once; the top ten carry around 1.7%. This CDR3 has 13 residues. Germline loops: CDR1 DFQATT, CDR2 SNEGSKA (reference sequence). V was cut by 1 base and J by 1 base, with 8 bases left in between. Material for sequencing was naive CD8+ T cells from blood, with Jurkat cell RNA spiked in. Subset of the sample: FACS-sorted CD8+CD4-CCR7+CD45RA+ naive T cells. This sequence was found in a human donor in good health. Some libraries in this study had Jurkat cell RNA spiked in. The chain couples TRBV20-1 to TRBJ2-7; D remains unclear. CDR3 in DNA: TGCAGTGCTAGAGGCAGTATGTCCTACGAGCAGTACTTC. This encodes CSARGSMSYEQYF.